This TCR beta chain was profiled in a study of blood T cell repertoires in COVID-19. J lost 4 bases, V lost 11 bases, and 6 bases had no gene match. CDR3 length equals 13 residues. Some clones are missing from TCRdb's copy, which holds only in-frame ones; the method was immunoSEQ multiplex PCR. The sample has 100,000 to 150,000 clones; 88% are singletons. Sample: peripheral blood. The source is a man in his 70s with active COVID-19. The chain recombines TRBV12-3 or TRBV12-4 with TRBJ2-7; TRBD2 agrees at 12 bases. CDR3 sequence: CAVQLAGGYEQYF. In DNA, the CDR3 is TGTGCCGTCCAACTAGCGGGAGGATACGAGCAGTACTTC.